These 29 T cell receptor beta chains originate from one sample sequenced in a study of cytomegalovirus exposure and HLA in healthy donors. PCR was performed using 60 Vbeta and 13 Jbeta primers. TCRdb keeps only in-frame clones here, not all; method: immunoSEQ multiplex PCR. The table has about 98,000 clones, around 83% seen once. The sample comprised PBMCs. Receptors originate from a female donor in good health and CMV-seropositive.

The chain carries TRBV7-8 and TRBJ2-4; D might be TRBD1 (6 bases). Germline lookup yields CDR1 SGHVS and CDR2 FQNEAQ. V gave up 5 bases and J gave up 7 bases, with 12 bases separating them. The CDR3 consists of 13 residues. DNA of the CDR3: TGTGCCAGCAGCCCGACAGGTTTGAACATTCAGTACTTC. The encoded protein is CASSPTGLNIQYF. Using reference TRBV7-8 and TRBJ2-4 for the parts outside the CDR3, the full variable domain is GAGVSQSPRYKVAKRGQDVALRCDPISGHVSLFWYQQALGQGPEFLTYFQNEAQLDKSGLPSDRFFAERPEGSVSTLKIQRTQQEDSAVYLCASSPTGLNIQYFGAGTRLSVL.

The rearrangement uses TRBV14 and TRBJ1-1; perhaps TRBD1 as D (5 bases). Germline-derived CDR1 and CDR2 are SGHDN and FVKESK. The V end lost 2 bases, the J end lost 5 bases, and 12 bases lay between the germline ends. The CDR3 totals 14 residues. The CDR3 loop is CASSQRRGGTEAFF. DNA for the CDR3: TGTGCCAGCAGCCAAAGGAGGGGTGGGACTGAAGCTTTCTTT.

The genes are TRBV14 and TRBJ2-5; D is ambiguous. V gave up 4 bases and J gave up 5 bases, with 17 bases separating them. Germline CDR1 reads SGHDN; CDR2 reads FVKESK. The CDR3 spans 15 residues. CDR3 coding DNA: TGTGCCAGCAGCCCAACAGCCGCTCCTTGGGAGACCCAGTACTTC. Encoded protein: CASSPTAAPWETQYF. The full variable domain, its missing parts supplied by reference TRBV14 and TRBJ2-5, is EAGVTQFPSHSVIEKGQTVTLRCDPISGHDNLYWYRRVMGKEIKFLLHFVKESKQDESGMPNNRFLAERTGGTYSTLKVQPAELEDSGVYFCASSPTAAPWETQYFGPGTRLLVL.

This CDR3 reads CASSALLVNYGYTF. The CDR3 DNA sequence: TGTGCCAGCAGTGCTTTATTAGTGAACTATGGCTACACCTTC. This rearrangement joins TRBV2 to TRBJ1-2; D call uncertain. The length of the CDR3 is 14 residues. Deletions cut 4 bases from V and 2 bases from J, with 11 bases between. The germline V gene has CDR1 SNHLY and CDR2 FYNNEI. Using reference TRBV2 and TRBJ1-2 for the parts outside the CDR3, the full variable domain is EPEVTQTPSHQVTQMGQEVILRCVPISNHLYFYWYRQILGQKVEFLVSFYNNEISEKSEIFDDQFSVERPDGSNFTLKIRSTKLEDSAMYFCASSALLVNYGYTFGSGTRLTVV.

CDR3 region: CAWNRNRAYEQYF. The CDR3 DNA sequence: TGTGCCTGGAACAGAAACAGGGCCTACGAGCAGTACTTC. J is TRBJ2-7 and V is TRBV30, with D possibly TRBD1 on 6 matching bases. Between the trimmed V and J ends, which lost 4 bases and 2 bases, there was a span of 12 bases. The CDR3 spans 13 residues. Germline V gene sequence: CDR1 GTSNPN, CDR2 SVGIG (reference sequence).

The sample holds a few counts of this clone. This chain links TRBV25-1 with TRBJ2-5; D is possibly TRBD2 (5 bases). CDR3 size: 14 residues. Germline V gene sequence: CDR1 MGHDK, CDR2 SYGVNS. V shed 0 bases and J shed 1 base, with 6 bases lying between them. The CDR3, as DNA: TGTGCCAGCAGTGAATACGGGATCCAAGAGACCCAGTACTTC. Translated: CASSEYGIQETQYF.

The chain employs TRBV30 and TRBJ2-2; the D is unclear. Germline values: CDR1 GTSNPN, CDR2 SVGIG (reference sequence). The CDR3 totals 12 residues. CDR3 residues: CAGERSTGELFF. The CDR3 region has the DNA TGTGCTGGAGAGAGGAGCACCGGGGAGCTGTTTTTT.

CDR3 bases: TGTGCCAGCTCACCCCAGGGGAACACTGAAGCTTTCTTT. Translation: CASSPQGNTEAFF. The V gene is TRBV18, the J gene TRBJ1-1; possibly TRBD1 for D (5 bases). Trimming removed 3 bases from V and 1 base from J, with 6 bases in between. CDR1 and CDR2 from the germline V gene are KGHSH and LQKENI. The length of the CDR3 is 13 residues.

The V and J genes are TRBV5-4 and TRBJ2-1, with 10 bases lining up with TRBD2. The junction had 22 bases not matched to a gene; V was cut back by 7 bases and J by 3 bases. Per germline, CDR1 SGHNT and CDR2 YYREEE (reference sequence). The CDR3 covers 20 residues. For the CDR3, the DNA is TGTGCCAGCGCAGACAAAAGGGGGCTAGCGGGAGTCGGCCTCTACAATGAGCAGTTCTTC. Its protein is CASADKRGLAGVGLYNEQFF. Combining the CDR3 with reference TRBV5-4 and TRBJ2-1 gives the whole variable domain ETGVTQSPTHLIKTRGQQVTLRCSSQSGHNTVSWYQQALGQGPQFIFQYYREEENGRGNFPPRFSGLQFPNYSSELNVNALELDDSALYLCASADKRGLAGVGLYNEQFFGPGTRLTVL.

For the CDR3, the DNA is TGTGCCAGTCGGGACTACCGCACCGGGGAGCTGTTTTTT. It encodes CASRDYRTGELFF. The V call is TRBV6-4, the J call TRBJ2-2; TRBD2 matches at 7 bases. Losses at the gene ends were 9 bases for V and 4 bases for J; bases not matched to a gene: 5. The CDR3 is 13 residues long. CDR1 MRHNA and CDR2 SNTAGT come from the germline V gene.

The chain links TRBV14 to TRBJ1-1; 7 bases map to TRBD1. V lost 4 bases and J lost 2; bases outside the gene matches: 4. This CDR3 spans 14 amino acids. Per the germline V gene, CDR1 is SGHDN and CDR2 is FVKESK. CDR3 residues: CASSRPGGNTEAFF. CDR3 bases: TGTGCCAGCAGCCGACCAGGGGGAAACACTGAAGCTTTCTTT.

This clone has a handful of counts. The CDR3: CAVGQPGQWETQYF. The CDR3 region has the DNA TGTGCCGTGGGGCAGCCGGGACAGTGGGAGACCCAGTACTTC. The J gene is TRBJ2-5, the V gene TRBV19; the match to TRBD1 covers 7 bases. This CDR3 has 14 residues. From germline, CDR1 is LNHDA and CDR2 SQIVND (reference sequence). V lost 11 bases, J lost 5 bases, and 14 bases stayed unmatched.

The CDR3 region is CSARANLNTEAFF. The CDR3, as DNA: TGCAGCGCCAGGGCAAATCTTAACACTGAAGCTTTCTTT. This rearrangement joins TRBV29-1 to TRBJ1-1; a weak D match, TRBD1 (5 bases). V was cut by 7 bases and J by 2 bases, with 14 bases left in between. Germline V CDR1 and CDR2: SQVTM, ANQGSEA. This CDR3 has 13 amino acids.

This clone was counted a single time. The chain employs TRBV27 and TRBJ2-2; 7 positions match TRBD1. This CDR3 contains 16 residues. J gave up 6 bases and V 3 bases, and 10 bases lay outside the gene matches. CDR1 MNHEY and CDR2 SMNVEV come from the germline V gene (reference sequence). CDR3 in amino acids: CASSFETGYAAGELFF. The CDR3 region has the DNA TGTGCCAGCAGTTTCGAGACAGGGTACGCAGCCGGGGAGCTGTTTTTT.

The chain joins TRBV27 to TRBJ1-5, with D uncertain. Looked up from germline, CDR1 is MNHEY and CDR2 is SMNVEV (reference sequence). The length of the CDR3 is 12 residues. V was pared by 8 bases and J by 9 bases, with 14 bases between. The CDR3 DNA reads TGTGCCAGCTCCGAGGCCGGCCGGCCCCAGCATTTT. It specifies CASSEAGRPQHF.

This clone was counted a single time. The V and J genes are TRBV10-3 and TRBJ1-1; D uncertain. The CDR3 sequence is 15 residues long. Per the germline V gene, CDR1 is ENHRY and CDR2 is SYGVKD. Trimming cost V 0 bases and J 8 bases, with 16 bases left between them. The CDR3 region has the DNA TGTGCCATCAGTGAGTCTATAATTGGAAGAGGAGAAGCTTTCTTT. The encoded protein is CAISESIIGRGEAFF.

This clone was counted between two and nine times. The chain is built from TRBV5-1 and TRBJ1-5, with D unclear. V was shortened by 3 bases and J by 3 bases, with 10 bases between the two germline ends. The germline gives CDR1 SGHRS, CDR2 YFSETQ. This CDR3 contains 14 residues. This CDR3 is CASSSDGINQPQHF. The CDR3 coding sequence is TGCGCCAGCAGCTCGGACGGGATCAATCAGCCCCAGCATTTT.

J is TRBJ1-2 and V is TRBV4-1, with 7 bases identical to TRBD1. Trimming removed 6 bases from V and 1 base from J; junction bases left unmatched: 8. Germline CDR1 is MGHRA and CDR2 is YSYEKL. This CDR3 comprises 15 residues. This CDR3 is CASSREQGFNYGYTF. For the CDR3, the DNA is TGCGCCAGCAGTAGAGAACAGGGGTTTAACTATGGCTACACCTTC.

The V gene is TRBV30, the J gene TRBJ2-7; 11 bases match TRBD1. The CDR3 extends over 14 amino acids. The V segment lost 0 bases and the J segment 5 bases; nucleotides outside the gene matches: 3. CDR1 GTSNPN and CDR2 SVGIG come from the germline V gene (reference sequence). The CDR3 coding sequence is TGTGCCTGGAGTGTCGGACAGGGGGCCCACGAGCAGTACTTC. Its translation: CAWSVGQGAHEQYF.

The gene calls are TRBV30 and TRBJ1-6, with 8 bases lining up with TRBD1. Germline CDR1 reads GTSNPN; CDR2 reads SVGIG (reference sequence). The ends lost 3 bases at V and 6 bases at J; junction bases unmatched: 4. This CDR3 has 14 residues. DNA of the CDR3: TGTGCCTGGAGCCCGGGACAGGCTAATTCACCCCTCCACTTT. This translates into CAWSPGQANSPLHF.

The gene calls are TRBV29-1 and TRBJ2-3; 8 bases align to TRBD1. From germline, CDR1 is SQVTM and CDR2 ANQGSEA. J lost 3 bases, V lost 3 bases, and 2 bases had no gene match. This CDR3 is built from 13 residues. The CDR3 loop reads CSVEWTGTDTQYF. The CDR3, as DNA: TGCAGCGTTGAGTGGACAGGGACAGATACGCAGTATTTT.

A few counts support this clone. CDR3 nucleotide sequence: TGCGCCAGCAGCTTGGACACCACCTACGAGCAGTACTTC. Its translation is CASSLDTTYEQYF. The V gene is TRBV5-1, the J gene TRBJ2-7, with D unresolved. Looked up from germline, CDR1 is SGHRS and CDR2 is YFSETQ. There are 13 residues in the CDR3. The V end was cut by 0 bases, the J end by 2 bases, with 6 bases between.

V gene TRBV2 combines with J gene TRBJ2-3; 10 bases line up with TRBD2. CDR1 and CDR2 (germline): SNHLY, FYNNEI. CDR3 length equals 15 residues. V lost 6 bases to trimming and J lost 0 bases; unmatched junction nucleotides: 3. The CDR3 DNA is TGTGCCAGCAGCCGGACTAGCGGTAGCACAGATACGCAGTATTTT. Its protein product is CASSRTSGSTDTQYF.

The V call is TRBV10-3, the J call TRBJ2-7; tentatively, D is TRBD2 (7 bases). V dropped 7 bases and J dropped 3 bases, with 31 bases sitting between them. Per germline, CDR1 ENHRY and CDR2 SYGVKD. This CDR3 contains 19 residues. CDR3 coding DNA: TGTGCCATCATGGGATCAAGGGCGCGGGGGCGGGGGTCCTACTACGAGCAGTACTTC. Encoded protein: CAIMGSRARGRGSYYEQYF.

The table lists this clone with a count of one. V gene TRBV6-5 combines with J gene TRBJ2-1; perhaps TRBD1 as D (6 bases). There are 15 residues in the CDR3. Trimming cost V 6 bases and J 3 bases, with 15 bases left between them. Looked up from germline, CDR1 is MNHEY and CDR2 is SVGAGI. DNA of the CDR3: TGTGCCAGCAGCCACCGGGACACCTACTACAATGAGCAGTTCTTC. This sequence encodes CASSHRDTYYNEQFF.

The CDR3 sequence is CASSGWMNTEAFF. CDR3 in DNA: TGTGCCAGCAGCGGGTGGATGAACACTGAAGCTTTCTTT. The gene calls are TRBV6-5 and TRBJ1-1, with D hard to call. The germline V gene has CDR1 MNHEY and CDR2 SVGAGI. V was pared by 6 bases and J by 0 bases, with 8 bases between. The CDR3 extends over 13 amino acids.

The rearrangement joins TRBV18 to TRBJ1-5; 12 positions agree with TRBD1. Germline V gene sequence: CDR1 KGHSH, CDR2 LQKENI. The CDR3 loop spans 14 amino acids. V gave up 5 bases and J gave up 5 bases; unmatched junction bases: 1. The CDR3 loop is CASSGTGGDQPQHF. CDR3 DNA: TGTGCCAGCTCAGGGACAGGGGGCGATCAGCCCCAGCATTTT.

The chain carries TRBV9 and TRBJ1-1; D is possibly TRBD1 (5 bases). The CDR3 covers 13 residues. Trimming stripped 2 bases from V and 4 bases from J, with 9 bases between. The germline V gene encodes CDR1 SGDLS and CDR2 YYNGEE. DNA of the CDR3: TGTGCCAGCAGCGTCCTAGACAGCACTGAAGCTTTCTTT. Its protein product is CASSVLDSTEAFF.

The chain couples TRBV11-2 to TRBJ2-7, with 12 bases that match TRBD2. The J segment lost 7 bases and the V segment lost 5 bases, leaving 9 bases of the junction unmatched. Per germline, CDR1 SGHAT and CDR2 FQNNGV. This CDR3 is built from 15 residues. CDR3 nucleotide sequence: TGTGCCAGCAGCCCGACTAGCGGGAGAGGTTGGGAGCAGTACTTC. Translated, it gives CASSPTSGRGWEQYF.